This is a list of T cell receptor beta chains from one sample in a study of blood T cell repertoires in COVID-19. Profiled with immunoSEQ multiplex PCR; TCRdb holds only in-frame clones, not every one. Counted here are 100,000 to 150,000 clones, almost 85% occurring once; the ten biggest clones make up approximately 13%. Sequenced: peripheral blood. These receptors were collected from a woman under 40 who had recovered from COVID-19. Both conserved end residues are part of each CDR3. Fields, in order: D gene, clone size, J gene, V gene, CDR3 DNA, CDR3 protein. A D gene is named only where the DNA matches it firmly. Clone size is stated in some rows and not others, as once, few, many or a class when expanded.

d_gene: TRBD2; abundance: NA; j_gene: TRBJ2-3; v_gene: TRBV28; CDR3nt: TGTGCCAGCAGTTCGCCCGGGGGGACAGATACGCAGTATTTT; CDR3aa: CASSSPGGTDTQYF
d_gene: TRBD1; abundance: NA; j_gene: TRBJ1-2; v_gene: TRBV29-1; CDR3nt: TGCAGCGTGGGTTCCGGGACAGGGTTGGGTGGCTACACCTTC; CDR3aa: CSVGSGTGLGGYTF
d_gene: TRBD1; abundance: NA; j_gene: TRBJ1-5; v_gene: TRBV6-1; CDR3nt: TGTGCCAGCAGTGACCCGACAGGGAGAGGTCAGCCCCAGCATTTT; CDR3aa: CASSDPTGRGQPQHF
d_gene: NA; abundance: NA; j_gene: TRBJ2-5; v_gene: TRBV2; CDR3nt: TGTGCCAGCAGTGAAGCGCCGGCAAGAGGATGGGAAGAGACCCAGTACTTC; CDR3aa: CASSEAPARGWEETQYF
d_gene: TRBD2; abundance: NA; j_gene: TRBJ2-1; v_gene: TRBV3-1/TRBV3-2; CDR3nt: TGTGCCAGCAGCCCCTTAAGCGGGAGTTACAATGAGCAGTTCTTC; CDR3aa: CASSPLSGSYNEQFF
d_gene: NA; abundance: NA; j_gene: TRBJ1-1; v_gene: TRBV29-1; CDR3nt: TGCAGCGTTGGGTCAGGGATGGATACTGAAGCTTTCTTT; CDR3aa: CSVGSGMDTEAFF
d_gene: TRBD1; abundance: NA; j_gene: TRBJ1-5; v_gene: TRBV4-1; CDR3nt: TGCGCCAGCAGCCTCGGACAGGGGATCAATCAGCCCCAGCATTTT; CDR3aa: CASSLGQGINQPQHF
d_gene: TRBD2; abundance: NA; j_gene: TRBJ2-1; v_gene: TRBV12-5; CDR3nt: TGTGCTAGTGGTTTTGGGACTAGCGGGGGCAATGAGCAGTTCTTC; CDR3aa: CASGFGTSGGNEQFF
d_gene: TRBD1; abundance: NA; j_gene: TRBJ2-3; v_gene: TRBV19; CDR3nt: TGTGCCAGTAGTATCGGCCAGGGGGCTGCAGATACGCAGTATTTT; CDR3aa: CASSIGQGAADTQYF
d_gene: NA; abundance: NA; j_gene: TRBJ1-1; v_gene: TRBV7-9; CDR3nt: TGTGCCAGCAGCAACGAAGGAGGGACTGAAGCTTTCTTT; CDR3aa: CASSNEGGTEAFF
d_gene: NA; abundance: once; j_gene: TRBJ1-5; v_gene: TRBV19; CDR3nt: TGTGCCAGTAGTATCTGGACAGAAAGCAATCAGCCCCAGCATTTT; CDR3aa: CASSIWTESNQPQHF
d_gene: TRBD1; abundance: NA; j_gene: TRBJ1-6; v_gene: TRBV19; CDR3nt: TGTGCCAGTAGCTCGGGACAGGAATATAATTCACCCCTCCACTTT; CDR3aa: CASSSGQEYNSPLHF
d_gene: TRBD2; abundance: NA; j_gene: TRBJ2-3; v_gene: TRBV18; CDR3nt: TGTGCCAGCTCACTCCTTAGCGGGGGGGTCACAGATACGCAGTATTTT; CDR3aa: CASSLLSGGVTDTQYF
d_gene: NA; abundance: NA; j_gene: TRBJ1-2; v_gene: TRBV25-1; CDR3nt: TGTGCCAGCAGTGAATCCCCGGGATTCTTGGGGGGCTACACCTTC; CDR3aa: CASSESPGFLGGYTF
d_gene: TRBD2; abundance: NA; j_gene: TRBJ2-7; v_gene: TRBV7-2; CDR3nt: TGTGCCAGCAGCCTATCACTAGCGGTGAGGGGCGAGCAGTACTTC; CDR3aa: CASSLSLAVRGEQYF
d_gene: TRBD2; abundance: NA; j_gene: TRBJ2-7; v_gene: TRBV6-5; CDR3nt: TGTGCCAGCAGTCTAGCGGGGAGCTCCTACGAGCAGTACTTC; CDR3aa: CASSLAGSSYEQYF
d_gene: TRBD1; abundance: NA; j_gene: TRBJ1-4; v_gene: TRBV6-5; CDR3nt: TGTGCCAGCAGGTCACAGGGGACCATCAATGAAAAACTGTTTTTT; CDR3aa: CASRSQGTINEKLFF
d_gene: NA; abundance: few; j_gene: TRBJ2-7; v_gene: TRBV11-2; CDR3nt: TGTGCCAGCAGCTTAGTCTGGGGGCTCGGCGAGCAGTACTTC; CDR3aa: CASSLVWGLGEQYF
d_gene: TRBD2; abundance: NA; j_gene: TRBJ2-7; v_gene: TRBV4-1; CDR3nt: TGCGCCAGCAGCCAAGGAATAGCGGGGGGCTCCTACGAGCAGTACTTC; CDR3aa: CASSQGIAGGSYEQYF
d_gene: NA; abundance: few; j_gene: TRBJ2-3; v_gene: TRBV10-1; CDR3nt: TGCGCCAGCAGCGCCGGACAGCTTGATACGCAGTATTTT; CDR3aa: CASSAGQLDTQYF
d_gene: NA; abundance: NA; j_gene: TRBJ1-2; v_gene: TRBV19; CDR3nt: TGTGCCAGTAGCCTGACCGGGACAACTAATGGCTACACCTTC; CDR3aa: CASSLTGTTNGYTF
d_gene: NA; abundance: NA; j_gene: TRBJ2-2; v_gene: TRBV11-3; CDR3nt: TGTGCCAGCAGCTTGACAGCCTCCACCGGGGAGCTGTTTTTT; CDR3aa: CASSLTASTGELFF
d_gene: NA; abundance: NA; j_gene: TRBJ2-5; v_gene: TRBV6-5; CDR3nt: TGTGCCAGCGGCCTGGAAAGGGGCCAGCGAGAGACCCAGTACTTC; CDR3aa: CASGLERGQRETQYF
d_gene: NA; abundance: NA; j_gene: TRBJ1-1; v_gene: TRBV19; CDR3nt: TGTGCCAGTAGTATAGCCGCAGGGACTGAAGCTTTCTTT; CDR3aa: CASSIAAGTEAFF
d_gene: NA; abundance: NA; j_gene: TRBJ2-1; v_gene: TRBV19; CDR3nt: TGTGCCAGTAGTCCCAATGGGGGGGGGACATACAATGAGCAGTTCTTC; CDR3aa: CASSPNGGGTYNEQFF
d_gene: TRBD1; abundance: few; j_gene: TRBJ1-6; v_gene: TRBV7-3; CDR3nt: TGTGCCAGCAGCTTAAGGGGACAGAATAATTCACCCCTCCACTTT; CDR3aa: CASSLRGQNNSPLHF
d_gene: TRBD1; abundance: NA; j_gene: TRBJ2-7; v_gene: TRBV6-2/TRBV6-3; CDR3nt: TGTGCCAGCAGTACTCCGGGACAGTCCTACGAGCAGTACTTC; CDR3aa: CASSTPGQSYEQYF
d_gene: TRBD1; abundance: NA; j_gene: TRBJ1-6; v_gene: TRBV15; CDR3nt: TGTGCCACCAGCCCCAGGGGGACAGGGGGTTACTCACCCCTCCACTTT; CDR3aa: CATSPRGTGGYSPLHF
d_gene: NA; abundance: once; j_gene: TRBJ1-1; v_gene: TRBV10-3; CDR3nt: TGTGCCATCAGTAATCGGGGTTCCACTGAAGCTTTCTTT; CDR3aa: CAISNRGSTEAFF
d_gene: TRBD2; abundance: NA; j_gene: TRBJ2-5; v_gene: TRBV9; CDR3nt: TGTGCCAGCAGCCCCCGACTAGCAGCCCAGGAGACCCAGTACTTC; CDR3aa: CASSPRLAAQETQYF
d_gene: NA; abundance: NA; j_gene: TRBJ2-1; v_gene: TRBV11-2; CDR3nt: TGTGCCAGCAGCCGCAATCTAGCGGACAGCTCCTACAATGAGCAGTTCTTC; CDR3aa: CASSRNLADSSYNEQFF
d_gene: NA; abundance: NA; j_gene: TRBJ1-2; v_gene: TRBV5-4; CDR3nt: TGTGCCAGCAGCTTGGGCAGGGTATCCGTTCGCTATGGCTACACCTTC; CDR3aa: CASSLGRVSVRYGYTF
d_gene: NA; abundance: NA; j_gene: TRBJ2-3; v_gene: TRBV5-1; CDR3nt: TGCGCCAGCAGCCCTAGCACAGATACGCAGTATTTT; CDR3aa: CASSPSTDTQYF
d_gene: TRBD1; abundance: NA; j_gene: TRBJ1-2; v_gene: TRBV6-1; CDR3nt: TGTGCCAGCAGTGAGGACAGGGCTGGCTATGGCTACACCTTC; CDR3aa: CASSEDRAGYGYTF
d_gene: TRBD2; abundance: NA; j_gene: TRBJ2-3; v_gene: TRBV5-1; CDR3nt: TGCGCCAGCAGCTTTAGCGGGGTGAGCACAGATACGCAGTATTTT; CDR3aa: CASSFSGVSTDTQYF
d_gene: TRBD1; abundance: NA; j_gene: TRBJ1-4; v_gene: TRBV6-5; CDR3nt: TGTGCCAGCAGCCGGGACAGGGATGAAAAACTGTTTTTT; CDR3aa: CASSRDRDEKLFF
d_gene: TRBD1; abundance: NA; j_gene: TRBJ2-5; v_gene: TRBV15; CDR3nt: TGTGCCACCAGCAGAGATGTACAGGGGACGGAGACCCAGTACTTC; CDR3aa: CATSRDVQGTETQYF
d_gene: TRBD2; abundance: NA; j_gene: TRBJ2-5; v_gene: TRBV5-6; CDR3nt: TGTGCCAGCAGCTACACTAGCGGAGGGGGAGAGACCCAGTACTTC; CDR3aa: CASSYTSGGGETQYF
d_gene: NA; abundance: NA; j_gene: TRBJ2-7; v_gene: TRBV6-6; CDR3nt: TGTGCCAGCAGTTACTCGACAGCAGCCTACGAGCAGTACTTC; CDR3aa: CASSYSTAAYEQYF
d_gene: NA; abundance: NA; j_gene: TRBJ2-5; v_gene: TRBV7-9; CDR3nt: TGTGCCAGCAGCTTAGGCAGATACCAAGAGACCCAGTACTTC; CDR3aa: CASSLGRYQETQYF
d_gene: NA; abundance: few; j_gene: TRBJ1-2; v_gene: TRBV5-1; CDR3nt: TGCGCCAGCAGCTTGTTACCGAGCTATGGCTACACCTTC; CDR3aa: CASSLLPSYGYTF
d_gene: NA; abundance: few; j_gene: TRBJ2-1; v_gene: TRBV7-9; CDR3nt: TGTGCCAGCAGCTTAGCGCTCCCGGGGAATGAGCAGTTCTTC; CDR3aa: CASSLALPGNEQFF
d_gene: NA; abundance: NA; j_gene: TRBJ1-5; v_gene: TRBV6-5; CDR3nt: TGTGCCAGCACCTGGGGGCGAAGTCAGCCCCAGCATTTT; CDR3aa: CASTWGRSQPQHF
d_gene: NA; abundance: once; j_gene: TRBJ1-2; v_gene: TRBV6-1; CDR3nt: TGTGCCAGCAGTGAAGCGAGAGCCGACAGGAGACTCTATGGCTACACCTTC; CDR3aa: CASSEARADRRLYGYTF
d_gene: TRBD2; abundance: NA; j_gene: TRBJ2-7; v_gene: TRBV19; CDR3nt: TGTGCCAGTAGTAGACTAGCGGGAGACCCCTACGAGCAGTACTTC; CDR3aa: CASSRLAGDPYEQYF
d_gene: TRBD2; abundance: NA; j_gene: TRBJ2-7; v_gene: TRBV30; CDR3nt: TGTGCCTGGAATTGGGGGGGAGAGCAGTACTTC; CDR3aa: CAWNWGGEQYF
d_gene: NA; abundance: NA; j_gene: TRBJ1-4; v_gene: TRBV7-9; CDR3nt: TGTGCCAGCAGCTTAGTCAGTAATGAAAAACTGTTTTTT; CDR3aa: CASSLVSNEKLFF
d_gene: TRBD1; abundance: NA; j_gene: TRBJ1-3; v_gene: TRBV6-6; CDR3nt: TGTGCCAGCAGCCTGGACAGGGGGACTGGAAACACCATATATTTT; CDR3aa: CASSLDRGTGNTIYF
d_gene: TRBD1; abundance: NA; j_gene: TRBJ1-6; v_gene: TRBV6-5; CDR3nt: TGTGCCAGCAGCTCACAGGGGACCCTAGCGCCCCTCCACTTT; CDR3aa: CASSSQGTLAPLHF
d_gene: NA; abundance: NA; j_gene: TRBJ2-7; v_gene: TRBV6-2/TRBV6-3; CDR3nt: TGTGCCAGCAGTTACTCGGGCAGGGGATTGGACGAGCAGTACTTC; CDR3aa: CASSYSGRGLDEQYF
d_gene: NA; abundance: NA; j_gene: TRBJ2-1; v_gene: TRBV24-1; CDR3nt: TGTGCCACCAGTGACCAGACTAGTCCGGTGAATGAGCAGTTCTTC; CDR3aa: CATSDQTSPVNEQFF
d_gene: NA; abundance: NA; j_gene: TRBJ1-1; v_gene: TRBV7-9; CDR3nt: TGTGCCAGCAGCTTTCAAGGGGGGAACACTGAAGCTTTCTTT; CDR3aa: CASSFQGGNTEAFF
d_gene: NA; abundance: NA; j_gene: TRBJ1-4; v_gene: TRBV3-1/TRBV3-2; CDR3nt: TGTGCCAGCAGCCGGCGGGGACCACGTAATGAAAAACTGTTTTTT; CDR3aa: CASSRRGPRNEKLFF
d_gene: TRBD2; abundance: NA; j_gene: TRBJ2-3; v_gene: TRBV5-4; CDR3nt: TGTGCCAGCAGCTTCCTAGCGGGGGGCACAGATACGCAGTATTTT; CDR3aa: CASSFLAGGTDTQYF
d_gene: TRBD1; abundance: NA; j_gene: TRBJ1-2; v_gene: TRBV19; CDR3nt: TGTGCCAGTAGTCCCAGGGGGACCTATGGCTACACCTTC; CDR3aa: CASSPRGTYGYTF